This is a list of T cell receptor beta chains from one sample in a study of cytomegalovirus exposure and HLA in healthy donors. Sequencing used immunoSEQ multiplex PCR; TCRdb keeps in-frame clones, though not all of them. The table shows some 180,000 clones, with over 75% occurring only once. Sequenced material: PBMCs. All receptors derive from a woman in her 30s in good health and CMV-seronegative. The CDR3 runs from the conserved cysteine through the conserved F or W. The order of the fields is CDR3 protein, CDR3 DNA, J gene, clone size, D gene, V gene. The D gene is left open where the match is weak. Expanded clones are given a class, and other clones once, few, many or no size at all.

CDR3: CASSMWLSTGNTIYF; DNA: TGTGCCAGTAGTATGTGGCTTTCGACTGGAAACACCATATATTTT; J: TRBJ1-3; size: NA; D: NA; V: TRBV19
CDR3: CASSGGQGAYNEQFF; DNA: TGTGCCAGCAGCGGGGGACAGGGGGCCTACAATGAGCAGTTCTTC; J: TRBJ2-1; size: NA; D: TRBD1; V: TRBV9
CDR3: CASTLRGFLQYF; DNA: TGTGCCAGCACGTTACGGGGTTTTCTGCAGTACTTC; J: TRBJ2-7; size: few; D: NA; V: TRBV6-1
CDR3: CASTPEGAVDQPQHF; DNA: TGTGCCAGCACTCCAGAAGGGGCTGTGGATCAGCCCCAGCATTTT; J: TRBJ1-5; size: NA; D: NA; V: TRBV5-8
CDR3: CASSFHSNSNTEAFF; DNA: TGCGCCAGCAGCTTCCACAGTAACTCGAACACTGAAGCTTTCTTT; J: TRBJ1-1; size: once; D: NA; V: TRBV5-1
CDR3: CASRTGTGNSYEQYF; DNA: TGCGCCAGCAGGACCGGGACAGGTAACTCCTACGAGCAGTACTTC; J: TRBJ2-7; size: few; D: TRBD1; V: TRBV5-1
CDR3: CASSEALREREQFF; DNA: TGTGCCAGCAGTGAAGCGCTTCGGGAACGAGAGCAGTTCTTC; J: TRBJ2-1; size: NA; D: NA; V: TRBV2
CDR3: CASSLYGGAGNTEAFF; DNA: TGTGCCAGCAGTTTATACGGGGGGGCGGGAAACACTGAAGCTTTCTTT; J: TRBJ1-1; size: once; D: NA; V: TRBV27
CDR3: CASSLMGLAGLGGTDTQYF; DNA: TGCGCCAGCAGCCTGATGGGACTAGCGGGGTTGGGTGGCACAGATACGCAGTATTTT; J: TRBJ2-3; size: few; D: TRBD2; V: TRBV5-1
CDR3: CASSLRDSPYEQYF; DNA: TGTGCCAGCAGTCTCCGGGACAGTCCCTACGAGCAGTACTTC; J: TRBJ2-7; size: NA; D: TRBD1; V: TRBV27
CDR3: CAWSVLETGELFF; DNA: TGTGCCTGGAGTGTACTAGAAACCGGGGAGCTGTTTTTT; J: TRBJ2-2; size: NA; D: NA; V: TRBV30
CDR3: CSVWAKQEEAYEQYF; DNA: TGCAGCGTTTGGGCTAAGCAGGAGGAGGCCTACGAGCAGTACTTC; J: TRBJ2-7; size: few; D: NA; V: TRBV29-1
CDR3: CASSMGQVTYNEQFF; DNA: TGCGCCAGCAGCATGGGACAGGTTACCTACAATGAGCAGTTCTTC; J: TRBJ2-1; size: NA; D: TRBD1; V: TRBV5-1
CDR3: CASSGPGQGDEKLFF; DNA: TGTGCCAGCAGTGGGCCGGGACAGGGGGACGAAAAACTGTTTTTT; J: TRBJ1-4; size: NA; D: TRBD1; V: TRBV2
CDR3: CSVILGRDSFNYGYPF; DNA: TGCAGCGTCATTCTCGGCCGGGACAGCTTTAACTATGGCTACCCCTTC; J: TRBJ1-2; size: NA; D: TRBD1; V: TRBV29-1